The 22 T cell receptor beta chains reported below all come from one sample, sequenced in a study of blood T cell repertoires in COVID-19. Sequenced by immunoSEQ multiplex PCR; TCRdb stores in-frame clones only, minus some. The table shows 160,000 or so clones, with around 89% occurring only once. The sequenced material came from PBMCs or T cells enriched from blood (not recorded which). Receptors originate from a woman aged 45-65 years who had recovered from COVID-19.

The CDR3 region is CASSQSRAGSAFF. The CDR3 region has the DNA TGTGCCAGCAGCCAATCTCGGGCAGGGTCGGCTTTCTTT. The V gene is TRBV16, the J gene TRBJ1-1; TRBD1 is a possible D gene (5 bases). Looked up from germline, CDR1 is KGHSY and CDR2 is FQNENV. The length of the CDR3 is 13 residues. Trimming took 0 bases from V and 11 from J, leaving 13 bases between them.

V and J are TRBV5-4 and TRBJ1-2, with D maybe TRBD1 (6 bases). V was pared by 3 bases and J by 6 bases, with 18 bases between. There are 15 residues in the CDR3. The germline gives CDR1 SGHNT, CDR2 YYREEE (reference sequence). The CDR3 region has the DNA TGTGCCAGCAGCTCGTTAGAAAAAAGACAGGATGGCTACACCTTC. The encoded protein is CASSSLEKRQDGYTF.

The chain employs TRBV11-2 and TRBJ1-2; D remains unclear. The V end was cut by 0 bases, the J end by 8 bases, with 16 bases between. Germline V lookup: CDR1 SGHAT, CDR2 FQNNGV. This CDR3 is 15 amino acids long. The CDR3 region is CASSLEDTRRHGYTF. Written as DNA, the CDR3 is TGTGCCAGCAGCTTAGAGGATACACGGCGGCACGGCTACACCTTC.

The chain carries TRBV7-2 and TRBJ1-1; possible D gene TRBD1, 6 bases. Trimming cost V 1 base and J 4 bases, with 13 bases left between them. CDR1 SGHTA and CDR2 FQGNSA come from the germline V gene. The CDR3 contains 15 residues. In nucleotides, the CDR3 is TGTGCCAGCAGCTTAGAGGCGGGGGCGCGCACTGAAGCTTTCTTT. Residues: CASSLEAGARTEAFF.

The chain employs TRBV25-1 and TRBJ2-5, with 10 bases lining up with TRBD1. Germline V gene lookup returns CDR1 MGHDK and CDR2 SYGVNS. The CDR3 extends over 14 amino acids. J was trimmed by 6 bases and V by 1 base; bases with no gene match: 2. Here the CDR3 reads CASSEWTGGKTQYF. CDR3 DNA: TGTGCCAGCAGTGAATGGACAGGGGGAAAGACCCAGTACTTC.

The gene calls are TRBV18 and TRBJ1-2; a weak D match, TRBD1 (5 bases). CDR1 is KGHSH, CDR2 LQKENI, per germline. The CDR3 length is 14 residues. V gave up 1 base and J gave up 4 bases, with 10 bases separating them. CDR3 in DNA: TGTGCCAGCTCACCACGGCAGGGAACCTATGGCTACACCTTC. Translating it yields CASSPRQGTYGYTF.

J is TRBJ1-5 and V is TRBV29-1, with 7 bases matching TRBD1. J was trimmed by 4 bases and V by 4 bases; bases with no gene match: 1. Germline values: CDR1 SQVTM, CDR2 ANQGSEA. This CDR3 region has 12 residues. CDR3 coding DNA: TGCAGCGTTGGGGACAGTAATCAGCCCCAGCATTTT. Its protein product is CSVGDSNQPQHF.

This clone showed up just once. The gene calls are TRBV4-2 and TRBJ1-1; TRBD1 aligns across 7 bases. Trimming took 0 bases from V and 7 from J; bases not matched to a gene: 8. Per the germline V gene, CDR1 is LGHNA and CDR2 is YNFKEQ. The CDR3 is made up of 15 amino acids. CDR3 sequence reads: CASSQDRGMDLEAFF. The CDR3 DNA sequence: TGTGCCAGCAGCCAAGACAGGGGGATGGATCTTGAAGCTTTCTTT.

Here the CDR3 reads CASQVAGGEAFF. In DNA form, the CDR3 reads TGTGCCAGCCAGGTGGCCGGGGGTGAAGCTTTCTTT. The chain links TRBV6-6 to TRBJ1-1; TRBD1 is a possible D gene (5 bases). Trimming left V 8 bases short and J 7 bases short, with 14 bases between. CDR1 and CDR2 from the germline V gene are MNHNY and SVGAGI (reference sequence). The CDR3 has 12 amino acids.

This clone was seen just once. The V call is TRBV29-1, the J call TRBJ2-7, with 8 bases that match TRBD1. Germline V gene lookup returns CDR1 SQVTM and CDR2 ANQGSEA. V lost 3 bases, J lost 6 bases, and 4 bases stayed unmatched. This CDR3 is 12 amino acids long. The CDR3 region is CSVDGQGSEQYF. In DNA form, the CDR3 reads TGCAGCGTTGACGGACAGGGATCCGAGCAGTACTTC.

The gene calls are TRBV5-4 and TRBJ2-7; 7 bases fit TRBD1. This CDR3 has 15 residues. V lost 4 bases, J lost 3 bases, and 10 bases stayed unmatched. Looked up from germline, CDR1 is SGHNT and CDR2 is YYREEE (reference sequence). The CDR3 bases are TGTGCCAGCAGCATCCGGGACAGCTTACACTACGAGCAGTACTTC. Protein sequence: CASSIRDSLHYEQYF.

In this sample, this clone turned up a few times. The rearrangement joins TRBV5-1 to TRBJ1-1; a weak D match, TRBD1 (5 bases). This CDR3 is 14 amino acids long. Trimming shortened V by 4 bases and J by 0 bases, and 10 bases separated the two germline ends. Germline assignment: CDR1 SGHRS and CDR2 YFSETQ. In DNA form, the CDR3 reads TGCGCCAGCAGCCCCGGACAAATGAACACTGAAGCTTTCTTT. It specifies CASSPGQMNTEAFF.

The chain employs TRBV3-1 (or the pseudogene TRBV3-2) and TRBJ2-5, with TRBD1 as a possible D gene (6 bases). V shed 4 bases and J shed 2 bases, with 14 bases lying between them. Germline CDR1 and CDR2: LGHDT and YNNKEL (reference sequence). CDR3 length: 15 amino acids. CDR3 bases: TGTGCCAGCAGCCCCACAGGAGACAGGCAAGAGACCCAGTACTTC. Translation: CASSPTGDRQETQYF.

V usage is TRBV7-6 and J usage is TRBJ2-1; TRBD2 agrees at 12 bases. Germline CDR1 is SGHVS and CDR2 is FNYEAQ. Germline trimming cut 5 bases from V and 7 bases from J; bases unmatched to any gene: 9. The CDR3 length is 16 residues. The CDR3 reads CASSRRLAGARNEQFF. The DNA of the CDR3 is TGTGCCAGCAGCAGGCGACTAGCGGGGGCTAGAAATGAGCAGTTCTTC.

This rearrangement joins TRBV11-3 to TRBJ1-1, with D unclear. The CDR3 runs 15 residues. Per the germline V gene, CDR1 is SGHNT and CDR2 is YENEEA. V was clipped by 0 bases and J by 4 bases, with 12 bases between them. The CDR3, as DNA: TGTGCCAGCAGCTTAGATGCAGCGGAGAGCACTGAAGCTTTCTTT. This codes for CASSLDAAESTEAFF.

The CDR3 DNA is TGTGCCAGTAGTATTCTTCAGACACCCACCTATGGCTACACCTTC. Translation: CASSILQTPTYGYTF. The V call is TRBV19, the J call TRBJ1-2; D gene uncertain. The length of the CDR3 is 15 residues. Germline V gives CDR1 LNHDA, CDR2 SQIVND (reference sequence). Trimming stripped 3 bases from V and 4 bases from J, with 15 bases between. The full variable domain, rest sourced from reference TRBV19 and TRBJ1-2, is DGGITQSPKYLFRKEGQNVTLSCEQNLNHDAMYWYRQDPGQGLRLIYYSQIVNDFQKGDIAEGYSVSREKKESFPLTVTSAQKNPTAFYLCASSILQTPTYGYTFGSGTRLTVV.

The chain links TRBV12-5 to TRBJ1-5, with D maybe TRBD1 (6 bases). Germline-derived CDR1 and CDR2 are LGHNT and FRNRAP. The CDR3 is 15 amino acids. V dropped 1 base and J dropped 4 bases, with 11 bases sitting between them. The CDR3 here is CASGLGDTENQPQHF. The CDR3 region has the DNA TGTGCTAGTGGTTTGGGGGACACCGAGAATCAGCCCCAGCATTTT.

This rearrangement joins TRBV7-9 to TRBJ1-6; 7 bases are shared with TRBD1. Germline CDR1 is SEHNR and CDR2 is FQNEAQ (reference sequence). CDR3 length: 17 residues. V lost 4 bases, J lost 7 bases, and 13 bases stayed unmatched. CDR3: CASSSPIPDRENSPLHF. CDR3 nucleotide sequence: TGTGCCAGCAGCTCCCCGATCCCTGACAGGGAGAATTCACCCCTCCACTTT.

The CDR3 loop reads CASSFPQGAGETQYF. Here the CDR3 DNA reads TGTGCCAGCAGCTTCCCGCAGGGGGCGGGGGAGACCCAGTACTTC. This chain joins TRBV5-4 and TRBJ2-5, with 8 nucleotides matching TRBD1. The CDR3 spans 15 residues. V gave up 2 bases and J gave up 5 bases; unmatched junction bases: 8. Germline assignment: CDR1 SGHNT and CDR2 YYREEE (reference sequence).

This clone was observed a few times. The V and J genes are TRBV3-1 (or the pseudogene TRBV3-2) and TRBJ2-1, with 8 bases aligning to TRBD2. Germline V gene lookup returns CDR1 LGHDT and CDR2 YNNKEL (reference sequence). J lost 6 bases, V lost 8 bases, and 6 bases had no gene match. This CDR3 spans 13 amino acids. DNA of the CDR3: TGTGCCAGCGGGGGACTAGTTTTCAATGAGCAGTTCTTC. Translating gives CASGGLVFNEQFF.

This sequence joins TRBV11-2 and TRBJ2-2; TRBD1 might be the D (5 bases). This CDR3 contains 15 residues. Between the trimmed V and J ends, which lost 2 bases and 2 bases, there was a span of 9 bases. CDR1 is SGHAT, CDR2 FQNNGV, per germline. The CDR3 coding sequence is TGTGCCAGCAGCTTACGGCAGGGCAACACCGGGGAGCTGTTTTTT. Its protein is CASSLRQGNTGELFF.

In its sample, this clone was seen once. This chain links TRBV9 with TRBJ2-3; 10 nucleotides match TRBD2. CDR1 and CDR2 from the germline V gene are SGDLS and YYNGEE. V was pared by 3 bases and J by 2 bases, with 3 bases of the junction left unmatched. CDR3 size: 15 residues. The CDR3 region has the DNA TGTGCCAGCAGCGCGGGACTAGCGTTCACAGATACGCAGTATTTT. It yields the protein CASSAGLAFTDTQYF.